This T cell receptor (beta chain) originates from a study of blood T cell repertoires in COVID-19 (dated by TCRdb to 2018 to 2020). Some background on the complete study: Collaborator samples came from the United States, Italy and Spain and covered acute and convalescent phases of COVID-19. The repertoires were released in a freely available public database meant as a resource for research on the immune response to SARS-CoV-2. HLA class I and class II types, where available, came from metadata supplied by the sample provider rather than from assay-based typing. A de-identified subject ID, COVID-19 status, age in years and sex were almost always included in the sample metadata. The samples were drawn from two sources: the first 160 participants of the ongoing ImmuneRACE study, and 950 to 1,500 subjects contributed by 6 global collaborators. The dataset comprised deeply sampled blood TCRbeta repertoires from subjects exposed to, actively infected with, or recovered from COVID-19. The prospective study material was composed of cDNA or gDNA derived from T cells, B-cell-depleted T cells, or PBMCs.

The immunoSEQ Assay, a bias-controlled multiplex PCR, was used to amplify TCRbeta CDR3 regions from genomic DNA. As for how the authors treated the data: The number of nucleated cells in each sample was estimated from the amplification of reference gene primers within the assay. To quantify the absolute abundance of each unique TCRbeta CDR3 rearrangement, sequence reads were collapsed and filtered. Productive Simpson clonality was computed per sample as the square root of Simpson's diversity index over productive rearrangements. Entries here come from immuneACCESS through TCRdb and include only in-frame sequences with V and J called. Some clones fail to appear in such tables; in the studies checked, an unresolved V gene covers under half of the shortfall, and the cause of the remainder is unknown. V, J and clone size derive from that table, while D and trimming were established from the DNA sequence. For this sample the table gives about 380,000 clones, of which 70% to 85% were detected only once. The ten most abundant clones make up 0.85% to 1.2% of the sample.

Via the germline V gene (reference sequence), CDR1 is WNHNN and CDR2 SYGVQD. There are 12 amino acids in the CDR3, from cysteine to phenylalanine inclusive. Just the 36-base CDR3 DNA is kept, in frame starting at base 1. Trimming takes 9 bases from V and 3 bases from J, and the germline ends sit 11 bases apart. This clone was recorded a few times. Its target antigen remains unknown. Base-call qualities are not available, and no considerably larger clone is one nucleotide away. Collaborating institutions collected whole blood in K2EDTA tubes following their own protocols. For TCRbeta analysis, collaborators shipped samples in one of three forms: frozen whole blood, isolated PBMCs, or DNA extracted from either of those sample types. Study-level results and caveats: The amount of clinical and demographic metadata varied by source and participant and was provided uncurated.

The sequenced sample consisted of peripheral blood. This clonotype was sampled from a human donor with acute or convalescent COVID-19. The donor label of this sample is uncertain. The V and J genes are TRBV10-1 and TRBJ1-2, with an unclear D gene assignment. The CDR3 has the sequence CARPGEYYGYTF. The base sequence is TGCGCCAGACCGGGAGAGTACTATGGCTACACCTTC.